Given below is one TCR beta chain in context. This entry belongs to a study of blood T cell repertoires in COVID-19. Under the authors' procedure: Amplifying reference gene primers gave estimates of nucleated cell counts. Sequencing used immunoSEQ multiplex PCR; TCRdb keeps in-frame clones, though not all of them. V and J calls and clone size are those listed in that table; D and trimming were worked out from the DNA. The sample yields over 250,000 clones, around nine tenths seen once. The Seattle patients joined while their infection was active and were tracked longitudinally afterward. CDR1 is SGDLS, CDR2 YYNGEE, per germline. CDR3 length: 15 residues. Trimming shortened V by 7 bases and J by 2 bases, and 15 bases separated the two germline ends.

The sequence derives from a woman aged 70 to 79 with COVID-19, enrolled during active disease. The chain couples TRBV9 to TRBJ2-2; perhaps TRBD1 as D (6 bases). The sequenced material came from peripheral blood. The CDR3 spells CASSRTDLNTGELFF. The DNA for the CDR3 is TGTGCCAGCTCTCGGACAGACTTAAACACCGGGGAGCTGTTTTTT. Full variable domain (outside the CDR3, taken from reference TRBV9 and TRBJ2-2): DSGVTQTPKHLITATGQRVTLRCSPRSGDLSVYWYQQSLDQGLQFLIQYYNGEERAKGNILERFSAQQFPDLHSELNLSSLELGDSALYFCASSRTDLNTGELFFGEGSRLTVL.